This T cell receptor (beta chain) was identified during a study of vaccination effects on CD4 cells after COVID-19. Study results and caveats: Late post-vaccination samples showed marked contraction of infection- and vaccine-induced clones.

Some clones are missing from TCRdb's copy, which holds only in-frame ones; the method was immunoSEQ multiplex PCR. The table includes around 37,000 clones, around 75% detected once. Germline CDR1 is MNHEY and CDR2 is SMNVEV (reference sequence). This CDR3 region has 19 residues. V trimming: 4 bases; J trimming: 0 bases; junction bases outside the gene matches: 14. About this clone: Antigen unknown.

Expansion of antigen-specific CD4+ T cells with viral peptide pools was carried out by the ViraFEST assay before sequencing. The authors isolated CD4+ T cells after around nine days of culture. A PCR test confirmed that the person had SARS-CoV-2 infection between March and December 2020. Cultures of 2 million or so PBMC per well contained around 10 IU/ml IL-2 plus 10 ug/ml peptides. J is TRBJ2-3 and V is TRBV27; 9 nucleotides match TRBD2. The sample consisted of CD4+ T cells from PBMCs cultured with a peptide pool, taken before COVID-19 vaccination. The source of this sequence is a human donor who had a prior SARS-CoV-2 infection. Written as DNA, the CDR3 is TGTGCCAGCAGTTCCACCTATGGGCTAGCGGGATTTAGCACAGATACGCAGTATTTT. Translation gives CASSSTYGLAGFSTDTQYF.